This entry lists 30 T cell receptor beta chains sequenced from one sample in a study of blood T cell repertoires in COVID-19. The data were produced by immunoSEQ multiplex PCR, yet TCRdb's version contains in-frame clones alone and is incomplete. The table has about 100,000 clones, roughly 89% seen once. The sequencing input was peripheral blood. Receptors were obtained from a human donor in a cohort sampled during active COVID-19.

V usage is TRBV7-7 and J usage is TRBJ2-2; 12 positions match TRBD2. The germline gives CDR1 SSHAT, CDR2 FNYEAQ (reference sequence). The CDR3 length is 17 residues. V lost 4 bases, J lost 6 bases, and 9 bases stayed unmatched. CDR3 sequence: CASSSTSGTSGSGELFF. CDR3 nucleotide sequence: TGTGCCAGCAGCTCTACTTCCGGGACTAGCGGGTCCGGGGAGCTGTTTTTT. Complete variable domain (other parts from reference TRBV7-7 and TRBJ2-2): GAGVSQSPRYKVTKRGQDVTLRCDPISSHATLYWYQQALGQGPEFLTYFNYEAQPDKSGLPSDRFSAERPEGSISTLTIQRTEQRDSAMYRCASSSTSGTSGSGELFFGEGSRLTVL.

The chain recombines TRBV5-1 with TRBJ1-2; TRBD1 aligns across 10 bases. The CDR3 length is 13 residues. Trimming removed 4 bases from V and 6 bases from J; junction bases left unmatched: 3. Germline V gene data show CDR1 as SGHRS and CDR2 as YFSETQ. For the CDR3, the DNA is TGCGCCAGCAGCGTGGACAGGGGGGATGGCTACACCTTC. Amino acids: CASSVDRGDGYTF.

This chain joins TRBV7-2 and TRBJ2-3; 7 bases are a match to TRBD1. Germline assignment: CDR1 SGHTA and CDR2 FQGNSA. The V segment lost 4 bases and the J segment 9 bases; nucleotides outside the gene matches: 10. The CDR3 is 14 amino acids. The DNA of the CDR3 is TGTGCCAGCAGCTCCTCCTACAGGGGTGGGACGCAGTATTTT. It is translated as CASSSSYRGGTQYF.

This rearrangement joins TRBV11-2 to TRBJ1-1, with TRBD1 matching over 7 bases. V lost 5 bases, J lost 6 bases, and 6 bases stayed unmatched. CDR1 is SGHAT, CDR2 FQNNGV, per germline. The CDR3 has 13 residues. The CDR3: CASSLSQGAEAFF. As DNA, the CDR3 is TGTGCCAGCAGCCTTAGTCAGGGGGCTGAAGCTTTCTTT.

This sequence joins TRBV28 and TRBJ1-2; D not certain. Trimming pared 6 bases from V and 2 bases from J, leaving 10 bases between. Germline V gene lookup returns CDR1 MDHEN and CDR2 SYDVKM. This CDR3 is 13 amino acids long. This chain's CDR3 is CASRWTGNYGYTF. CDR3 in DNA: TGTGCCAGCAGATGGACGGGGAACTATGGCTACACCTTC.

This chain's CDR3 is CASSLMASGGGTDTQYF. The CDR3 DNA sequence: TGCGCCAGCAGCTTGATGGCTAGCGGGGGGGGCACAGATACGCAGTATTTT. The rearrangement uses TRBV5-1 and TRBJ2-3; 12 bases match TRBD2. V was clipped by 1 base and J by 1 base; unmatched bases: 4. From germline, CDR1 is SGHRS and CDR2 YFSETQ. The CDR3 totals 17 residues.

This clone was picked up a small number of times. The chain couples TRBV29-1 to TRBJ1-3, with D unclear. Germline V gives CDR1 SQVTM, CDR2 ANQGSEA. V was cut by 4 bases and J by 0 bases, with 7 bases left in between. CDR3 size: 13 residues. CDR3 in DNA: TGCAGCGTTGGAGGAAACTCTGGAAACACCATATATTTT. It encodes CSVGGNSGNTIYF.

The chain joins TRBV7-8 to TRBJ1-5; D gene ambiguous. The CDR3 has 12 residues. CDR1 SGHVS and CDR2 FQNEAQ come from the germline V gene. CDR3 coding DNA: TGTGGACGATGGAGTTCGGATCAGCCCCAGCATTTT. The encoded protein is CGRWSSDQPQHF. Complete variable domain (other parts from reference TRBV7-8 and TRBJ1-5): GAGVSQSPRYKVAKRGQDVALRCDPISGHVSLFWYQQALGQGPEFLTYFQNEAQLDKSGLPSDRFFAERPEGSVSTLKIQRTQQEDSAVYLCGRWSSDQPQHFGDGTRLSIL.

The chain carries TRBV5-4 and TRBJ2-3, with TRBD2 matching over 9 bases. Looked up from germline, CDR1 is SGHNT and CDR2 is YYREEE (reference sequence). The V and J ends lost 6 bases and 4 bases, in that order; junction bases with no gene match: 15. The CDR3 loop spans 17 amino acids. CDR3 in amino acids: CASTPRPGGRDSDTQYF. The CDR3 DNA reads TGTGCCAGCACCCCGCGCCCTGGCGGGAGGGATTCAGATACGCAGTATTTT.

The J gene is TRBJ1-4, the V gene TRBV5-8, with D maybe TRBD1 (5 bases). The CDR3 has 14 residues. CDR1 is SGHTS and CDR2 is YDEGEE in the germline V gene. Trimming removed 1 base from V and 7 bases from J, with 11 bases in between. In DNA form, the CDR3 reads TGTGCCAGCAGCTTGCCAGGGAATGGTGAAAAACTGTTTTTT. Protein product: CASSLPGNGEKLFF.

The rearrangement links TRBV4-1 to TRBJ1-4; D perhaps matches TRBD1 (5 bases). CDR1 and CDR2 from the germline V gene are MGHRA and YSYEKL. CDR3 length: 16 amino acids. Trimming removed 0 bases from V and 6 bases from J, with 14 bases in between. The CDR3 here is CASSQEIGPGHEKLFF. CDR3 nucleotide sequence: TGCGCCAGCAGCCAAGAAATAGGGCCAGGGCATGAAAAACTGTTTTTT.

The J gene is TRBJ1-3, the V gene TRBV29-1; D gene ambiguous. Germline V lookup: CDR1 SQVTM, CDR2 ANQGSEA. Between the trimmed V and J ends, which lost 7 bases and 0 bases, there was a span of 13 bases. This CDR3 region has 14 residues. CDR3 amino acids: CSAGEVSSGNTIYF. CDR3 sequence (DNA): TGCAGCGCTGGGGAGGTGTCCTCTGGAAACACCATATATTTT.

The V and J genes are TRBV5-1 and TRBJ1-4; D remains unclear. The CDR3 covers 15 residues. Per the germline V gene, CDR1 is SGHRS and CDR2 is YFSETQ. Trimming cost V 1 base and J 5 bases, with 12 bases left between them. The CDR3 protein is CASSLLGRPNEKLFF. In DNA form, the CDR3 reads TGCGCCAGCAGCTTGCTAGGAAGACCGAATGAAAAACTGTTTTTT.

Written as DNA, the CDR3 is TGTGCCAGCAGTTTCCTCCTGTTGGGGCTAGGCACAGATACGCAGTATTTT. Its protein is CASSFLLLGLGTDTQYF. The chain joins TRBV27 to TRBJ2-3; TRBD1 might be the D (5 bases). Trimming stripped 3 bases from V and 1 base from J, with 17 bases between. The CDR3 contains 17 residues. Germline values: CDR1 MNHEY, CDR2 SMNVEV (reference sequence).

V gene TRBV28 combines with J gene TRBJ2-7; D gene unclear. V lost 6 bases and J lost 3, with 9 bases in between. This CDR3 is built from 12 residues. CDR1 is MDHEN, CDR2 SYDVKM, per germline. The CDR3 sequence: CASRSNFYEQYF. The CDR3 DNA reads as TGTGCCAGCAGATCGAACTTCTACGAGCAGTACTTC.

The chain joins TRBV18 to TRBJ1-1; possibly TRBD1 for D (5 bases). The CDR3 spans 15 residues. V lost 2 bases and J lost 1, with 11 bases in between. Germline CDR1 KGHSH, CDR2 LQKENI. This CDR3 is CASSPFETENTEAFF. The CDR3 nucleotides read TGTGCCAGCTCACCATTTGAGACAGAGAACACTGAAGCTTTCTTT.

Concerning this clone itself: Other DNA variants within this sample encode the same CDR3. The chain employs TRBV7-2 and TRBJ1-1; 8 nucleotides agree with TRBD1. CDR3 length: 15 residues. Germline V gene lookup returns CDR1 SGHTA and CDR2 FQGNSA. The ends lost 4 bases at V and 1 base at J; junction bases unmatched: 5. CDR3 DNA: TGTGCCAGCAGCTCGCGGACAGGGTCGAACACTGAAGCTTTCTTT. This sequence encodes CASSSRTGSNTEAFF.

The rearrangement links TRBV29-1 to TRBJ2-2; TRBD2 matches at 8 bases. Per the germline V gene, CDR1 is SQVTM and CDR2 is ANQGSEA. This CDR3 has 15 amino acids. The junction had 8 bases not matched to a gene; V was cut back by 4 bases and J by 4 bases. The CDR3 loop reads CSVVVTSVATGELFF. CDR3 bases: TGCAGCGTTGTGGTGACTAGCGTGGCCACCGGGGAGCTGTTTTTT.

The chain is built from TRBV2 and TRBJ2-3; 12 bases fit TRBD1. J gave up 5 bases and V 7 bases, and 10 bases lay outside the gene matches. CDR1 is SNHLY and CDR2 is FYNNEI in the germline V gene. This CDR3 is 16 amino acids long. The CDR3 loop reads CASISTGTGGEDTQYF. In DNA form, the CDR3 reads TGTGCCAGCATTTCCACCGGGACAGGGGGCGAAGATACGCAGTATTTT. Together with reference TRBV2 and TRBJ2-3, the CDR3 gives the full variable domain: EPEVTQTPSHQVTQMGQEVILRCVPISNHLYFYWYRQILGQKVEFLVSFYNNEISEKSEIFDDQFSVERPDGSNFTLKIRSTKLEDSAMYFCASISTGTGGEDTQYFGPGTRLTVL.

The chain uses TRBV4-1 and TRBJ1-2; 10 bases align to TRBD1. The V gene end was trimmed by 1 base and the J gene end by 3 bases; junction bases not matched to a gene: 2. CDR1 and CDR2 (germline): MGHRA, YSYEKL. The CDR3 covers 15 residues. This CDR3 reads CASSQGGTGDYGYTF. CDR3 DNA: TGCGCCAGCAGCCAAGGGGGGACAGGGGACTATGGCTACACCTTC.

This sequence joins TRBV9 and TRBJ2-5, with TRBD1 matching 9 bases. This CDR3 spans 17 amino acids. The germline gives CDR1 SGDLS, CDR2 YYNGEE. V dropped 0 bases and J dropped 4; count of bases not matched to a gene: 10. CDR3 DNA sequence: TGTGCCAGCAGCGTAGCTTTGGGGACAGGGTTTTCAGAGACCCAGTACTTC. It specifies CASSVALGTGFSETQYF.

V usage is TRBV7-3 and J usage is TRBJ2-2; possibly TRBD1 for D (6 bases). The CDR3 has 15 amino acids. Trimming removed 5 bases at V and 6 bases at J, with 16 bases between. Per germline, CDR1 SGHTA and CDR2 FQGTGA. CDR3 protein: CASSIGGRGSGELFF. CDR3 DNA: TGTGCCAGCAGCATCGGAGGCAGGGGATCCGGGGAGCTGTTTTTT.

The count of this clone is one. The chain has TRBV28 and TRBJ2-6; perhaps TRBD1 as D (5 bases). CDR3 length: 14 residues. The V gene lost 3 bases and the J gene lost 5 bases, with 8 bases spanning the gap. CDR1 is MDHEN and CDR2 is SYDVKM in the germline V gene. The CDR3 is CASSFSGRANVLTF. The CDR3 bases are TGTGCCAGCAGTTTTTCAGGGAGGGCCAACGTCCTGACTTTC.

This clone occurred once. This chain joins TRBV28 and TRBJ2-1; no reliable D call. This CDR3 comprises 16 residues. From germline, CDR1 is MDHEN and CDR2 SYDVKM. V gave up 5 bases and J gave up 3 bases, with 17 bases separating them. CDR3 coding DNA: TGTGCCAGCAGTGCCCCGCGCCGACAAAGCTACAATGAGCAGTTCTTC. Its translation: CASSAPRRQSYNEQFF.

V and J are TRBV6-5 and TRBJ2-7, with D possibly matching TRBD2 (5 bases). The CDR3 spans 15 residues. V lost 7 bases to trimming and J lost 2 bases, with 18 bases between them. Per the germline V gene, CDR1 is MNHEY and CDR2 is SVGAGI. CDR3: CASNLSGRQAYEQYF. Here the CDR3 DNA reads TGTGCCAGCAACTTATCGGGAAGGCAGGCCTACGAGCAGTACTTC.

The chain has TRBV7-3 and TRBJ2-3; D call uncertain. V was pared by 6 bases and J by 1 base, with 14 bases between. Germline CDR1 reads SGHTA; CDR2 reads FQGTGA. The CDR3 sequence is 15 residues long. In nucleotides, the CDR3 is TGTGCCAGCAGTTCTAGTCTTGCCCGCACAGATACGCAGTATTTT. It yields the protein CASSSSLARTDTQYF.

This clone has just one count. The CDR3 coding sequence is TGTGCCATCAGTGGGGGGCAGACGGGACAGGAATACTCCTACGAGCAGTACTTC. Protein product: CAISGGQTGQEYSYEQYF. This rearrangement joins TRBV10-3 to TRBJ2-7; TRBD1 agrees at 8 bases. The CDR3 contains 18 residues. Losses at the gene ends were 4 bases for V and 0 bases for J; bases not matched to a gene: 14. From germline, CDR1 is ENHRY and CDR2 SYGVKD.

This chain connects TRBV14 to TRBJ1-5; D unresolved. Germline CDR1 is SGHDN and CDR2 is FVKESK. V was pared by 1 base and J by 4 bases, with 5 bases between. The CDR3 runs to 13 residues. As DNA, the CDR3 is TGTGCCAGCAGCCAAGGAGGGAATCAGCCCCAGCATTTT. Translation: CASSQGGNQPQHF.

This chain connects TRBV12-5 to TRBJ2-1; TRBD1 might be the D (5 bases). The V end lost 6 bases, the J end lost 12 bases, and 12 bases lay between the germline ends. The CDR3 is made up of 11 amino acids. In germline, CDR1 is LGHNT, CDR2 FRNRAP. CDR3 residues: CASGPGQRQFF. CDR3 DNA: TGTGCTAGTGGCCCCGGACAACGGCAGTTCTTC.

The chain employs TRBV9 and TRBJ2-7; the D gene is possibly TRBD1 (6 bases). Germline V gene data show CDR1 as SGDLS and CDR2 as YYNGEE. With 2 bases removed from V and 2 bases from J, the gap between germline ends came to 14 bases. CDR3 size: 15 residues. The chain's CDR3 is CASSVSVGQPYEQYF. The CDR3 DNA follows: TGTGCCAGCAGCGTTAGTGTGGGACAACCCTACGAGCAGTACTTC. Looking up the rest from reference TRBV9 and TRBJ2-7 gives the full variable domain: DSGVTQTPKHLITATGQRVTLRCSPRSGDLSVYWYQQSLDQGLQFLIQYYNGEERAKGNILERFSAQQFPDLHSELNLSSLELGDSALYFCASSVSVGQPYEQYFGPGTRLTVT.